This TCR beta chain was obtained from a study of regulatory T cells in long-lasting Graves disease. This clonotype appeared many times. What it binds is not known. Described time point: newly diagnosed GD, antithyroid drugs for less than 3 months. The authors made the TCR library using RNA they extracted from PBMCs. Relying on iRepertoire HTBI primers and Arm-PCR of CDR3 regions, the team built TCR beta libraries. Each CDR3 protein is one row after TCRdb ran MiXCR on the multiplex PCR reads. The sample records about 350,000 distinct CDR3 sequences, roughly 15% being singletons. Findings and limits, study-wide: Those with persistent Graves' had less TCR diversity than newly diagnosed patients.

V lost 7 bases, J lost 4 bases, and 8 bases lay in between. The CDR3 totals 11 residues. CDR1 is MDHEN and CDR2 is SYDVKM in the germline V gene. The data were also submitted as part of a second study, on T cells in Graves' hyperthyroidism and ophthalmopathy. That investigation notes: Patients between 18 and 65 years old had hyperthyroidism, newly diagnosed and lasting under 2 months. A patient was excluded if there was uncontrolled infection, other autoimmune disease, pregnancy or lactation. First-round RT-PCR targeting the TCR CDR3 was performed with the HTBI primer set.

This TCR came from a woman aged 18-30 years with Graves disease. Sequenced here: peripheral blood mononuclear cells (PBMCs), sampled at new diagnosis, from a patient treated with antithyroid drugs. V and J are TRBV28 and TRBJ2-7; D ambiguous. CDR3: CASTAGYEQYF. As DNA, the CDR3 is TGTGCCAGCACAGCAGGATACGAGCAGTACTTC.